This T cell receptor beta chain was observed in a study of T-cell memory formation after mild COVID-19. TCRdb ran MiXCR on the 5' RACE reads and lists one entry per CDR3 protein. Among 550,000 to 650,000 distinct CDR3 sequences listed, approximately 15% were seen once. Study conclusions and caveats: Some responding clones appeared in pre-infection memory, suggesting cross-reactive memory joined.

This CDR3 region has 16 residues. Germline V gives CDR1 SGDLS, CDR2 YYNGEE. Losses at the gene ends were 4 bases for V and 6 bases for J; bases not matched to a gene: 13. Details on this clonotype: Its specificity is not known.

Material: PBMCs or a T cell subset sorted from them (not recorded which). V gene TRBV9 combines with J gene TRBJ2-3, with TRBD2 identical over 8 bases. The receptor was derived from an adult woman who had mild COVID-19 (a few samples of this study predate the infection). Cell type and time point are not known. Written as DNA, the CDR3 is TGTGCCAGCAGCACCAGCCCGGGGGGGGGCAGGGATACGCAGTATTTT. This translates into CASSTSPGGGRDTQYF.